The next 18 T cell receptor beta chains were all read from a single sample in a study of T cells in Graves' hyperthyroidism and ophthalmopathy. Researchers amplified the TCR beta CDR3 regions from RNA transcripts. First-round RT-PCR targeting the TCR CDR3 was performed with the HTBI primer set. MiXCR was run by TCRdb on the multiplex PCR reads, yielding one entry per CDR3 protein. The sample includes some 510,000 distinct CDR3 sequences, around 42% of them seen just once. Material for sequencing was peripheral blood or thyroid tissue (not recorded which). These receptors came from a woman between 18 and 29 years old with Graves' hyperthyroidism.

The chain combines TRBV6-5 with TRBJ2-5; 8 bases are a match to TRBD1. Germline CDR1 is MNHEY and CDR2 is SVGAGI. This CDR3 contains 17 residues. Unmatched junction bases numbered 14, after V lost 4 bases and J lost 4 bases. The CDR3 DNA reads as TGTGCCAGCAGTTTGCACAGGGGGACTGGCCGGGCAGAGACCCAGTACTTC. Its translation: CASSLHRGTGRAETQYF.

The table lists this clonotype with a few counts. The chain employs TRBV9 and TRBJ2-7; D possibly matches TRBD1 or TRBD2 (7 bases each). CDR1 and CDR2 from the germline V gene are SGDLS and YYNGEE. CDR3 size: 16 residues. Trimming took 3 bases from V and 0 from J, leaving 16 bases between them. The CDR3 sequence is CASSAGGAGGSYEQYF. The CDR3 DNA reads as TGTGCCAGCAGCGCTGGGGGGGCAGGGGGCTCCTACGAGCAGTACTTC.

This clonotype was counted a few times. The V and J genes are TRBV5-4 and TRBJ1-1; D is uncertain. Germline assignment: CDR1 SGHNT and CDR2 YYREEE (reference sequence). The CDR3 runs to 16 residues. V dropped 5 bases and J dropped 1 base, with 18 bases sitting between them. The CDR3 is CASRSGPRVPNTEAFF. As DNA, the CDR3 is TGTGCCAGCAGGTCCGGGCCAAGGGTCCCGAACACTGAAGCTTTCTTT. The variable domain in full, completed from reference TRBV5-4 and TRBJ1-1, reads ETGVTQSPTHLIKTRGQQVTLRCSSQSGHNTVSWYQQALGQGPQFIFQYYREEENGRGNFPPRFSGLQFPNYSSELNVNALELDDSALYLCASRSGPRVPNTEAFFGQGTRLTVV.

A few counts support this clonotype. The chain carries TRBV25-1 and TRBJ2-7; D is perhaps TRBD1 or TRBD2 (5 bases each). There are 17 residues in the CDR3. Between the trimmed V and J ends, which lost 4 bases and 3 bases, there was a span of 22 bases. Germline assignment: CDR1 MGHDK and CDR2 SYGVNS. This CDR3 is CASSAYNPGRLNYEQYF. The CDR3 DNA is TGTGCCAGCAGTGCTTATAATCCGGGACGGCTGAACTACGAGCAGTACTTC.

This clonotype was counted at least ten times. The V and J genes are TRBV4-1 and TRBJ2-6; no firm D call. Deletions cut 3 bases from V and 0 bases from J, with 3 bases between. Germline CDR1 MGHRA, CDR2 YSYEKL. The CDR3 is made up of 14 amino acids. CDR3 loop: CASSHGSGANVLTF. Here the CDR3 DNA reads TGCGCCAGCAGCCACGGCTCTGGGGCCAACGTCCTGACTTTC.

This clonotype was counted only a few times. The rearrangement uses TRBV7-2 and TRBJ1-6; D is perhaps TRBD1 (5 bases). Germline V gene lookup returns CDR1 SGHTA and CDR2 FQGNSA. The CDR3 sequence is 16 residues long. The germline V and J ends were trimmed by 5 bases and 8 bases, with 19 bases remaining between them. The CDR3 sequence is CASSLYFEGGDSPLHF. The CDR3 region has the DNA TGTGCCAGCAGCCTGTATTTTGAGGGAGGGGATTCACCCCTCCACTTT. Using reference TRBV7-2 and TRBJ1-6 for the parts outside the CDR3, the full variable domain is GAGVSQSPSNKVTEKGKDVELRCDPISGHTALYWYRQSLGQGLEFLIYFQGNSAPDKSGLPSDRFSAERTGGSVSTLTIQRTQQEDSAVYLCASSLYFEGGDSPLHFGNGTRLTVT.

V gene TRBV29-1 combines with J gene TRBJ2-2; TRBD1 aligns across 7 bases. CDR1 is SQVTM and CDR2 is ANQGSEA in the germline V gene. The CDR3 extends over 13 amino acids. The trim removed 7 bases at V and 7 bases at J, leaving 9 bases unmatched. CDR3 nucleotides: TGCAGCGCCGAGACCCACAGGGGCGGGGAGCTGTTTTTT. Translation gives CSAETHRGGELFF.

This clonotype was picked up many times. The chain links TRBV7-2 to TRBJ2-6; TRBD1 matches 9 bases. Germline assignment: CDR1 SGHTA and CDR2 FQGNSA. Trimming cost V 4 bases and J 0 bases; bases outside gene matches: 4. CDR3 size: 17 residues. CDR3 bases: TGTGCCAGCAGCTACTGGACAGGGGACTCTGGGGCCAACGTCCTGACTTTC. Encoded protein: CASSYWTGDSGANVLTF.

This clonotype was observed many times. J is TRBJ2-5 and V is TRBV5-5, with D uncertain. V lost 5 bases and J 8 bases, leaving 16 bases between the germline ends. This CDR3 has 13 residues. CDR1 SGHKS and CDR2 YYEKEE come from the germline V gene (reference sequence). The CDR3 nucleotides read TGTGCCAGCAGTAGGTGGCGGCCGGAAACCCAGTACTTC. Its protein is CASSRWRPETQYF.

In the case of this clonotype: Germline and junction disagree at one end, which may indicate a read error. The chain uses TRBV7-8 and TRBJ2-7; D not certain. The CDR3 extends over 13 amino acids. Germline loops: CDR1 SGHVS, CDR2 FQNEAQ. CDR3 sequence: CASSLGRTYEQYF. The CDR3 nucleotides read TGTGCCAGCAGTTTAGGACGGACCTACGAGCAGTACTTC.

This CDR3 reads CSLRADSSGYTF. CDR3 nucleotides: TGCAGCTTGAGGGCGGATTCGTCCGGCTACACCTTC. The V and J genes are TRBV29-1 and TRBJ1-2, with D uncertain. Trimming took off 8 bases at V and 8 bases at J, with 18 bases between the two ends. CDR3 length: 12 amino acids. Per the germline V gene, CDR1 is SQVTM and CDR2 is ANQGSEA.

The CDR3 loop is CASSISMGREAFF. The CDR3 DNA reads TGTGCCAGTAGTATTTCTATGGGCAGGGAAGCTTTCTTT. The V gene is TRBV7-9, the J gene TRBJ1-1; D is unclear. Germline loops: CDR1 SEHNR, CDR2 FQNEAQ (reference sequence). V was trimmed by 9 bases and J by 8 bases, leaving 19 bases between them. The CDR3 consists of 13 residues.

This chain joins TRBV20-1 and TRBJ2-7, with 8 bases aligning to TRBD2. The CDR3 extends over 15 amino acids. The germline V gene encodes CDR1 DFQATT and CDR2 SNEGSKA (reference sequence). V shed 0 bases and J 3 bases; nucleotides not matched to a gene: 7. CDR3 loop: CSARDLPGTSYEQYF. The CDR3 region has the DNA TGCAGTGCTAGAGATCTACCCGGGACTAGCTACGAGCAGTACTTC.

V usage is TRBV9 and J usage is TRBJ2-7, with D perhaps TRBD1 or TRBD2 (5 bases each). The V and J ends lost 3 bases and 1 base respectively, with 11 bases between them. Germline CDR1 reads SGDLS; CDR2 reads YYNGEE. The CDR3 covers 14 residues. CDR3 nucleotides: TGTGCCAGCAGCGCCGACAGACTATCCTACGAGCAGTACTTC. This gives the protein CASSADRLSYEQYF.

The CDR3 sequence: CARGGVATNEKLFF. In DNA form, the CDR3 reads TGTGCTAGAGGAGGCGTTGCAACTAATGAAAAACTGTTTTTT. The V call is TRBV25-1, the J call TRBJ1-4; D gene ambiguous. This CDR3 is built from 14 residues. Germline CDR1 and CDR2: MGHDK and SYGVNS.

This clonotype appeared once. The CDR3 DNA follows: TGTGCCAGGGAACGGGGAGAAGAGACCCAGTACTTC. It encodes CARERGEETQYF. The chain uses TRBV25-1 and TRBJ2-5; possible D gene TRBD2, 5 bases. This CDR3 has 12 residues. Germline V gene sequence: CDR1 MGHDK, CDR2 SYGVNS. The V end lost 9 bases, the J end lost 3 bases, and 11 bases lay between the germline ends.

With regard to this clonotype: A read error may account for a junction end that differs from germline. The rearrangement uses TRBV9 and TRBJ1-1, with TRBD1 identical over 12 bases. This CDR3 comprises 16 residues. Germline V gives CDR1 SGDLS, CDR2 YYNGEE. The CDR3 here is CASSTGDRGLKTEAFF. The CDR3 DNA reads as TGTGCCAGCAGCACTGGGGACAGGGGGCTGAAAACTGAAGCTTTCTTT.

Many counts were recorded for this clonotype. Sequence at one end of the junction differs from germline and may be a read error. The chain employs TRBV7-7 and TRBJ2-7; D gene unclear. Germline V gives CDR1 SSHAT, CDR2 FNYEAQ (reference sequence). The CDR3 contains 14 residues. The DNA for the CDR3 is TGTGCTAGCAGTCCGGGCCTCGGAAAGGGCGAGCAGTACTTC. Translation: CASSPGLGKGEQYF.